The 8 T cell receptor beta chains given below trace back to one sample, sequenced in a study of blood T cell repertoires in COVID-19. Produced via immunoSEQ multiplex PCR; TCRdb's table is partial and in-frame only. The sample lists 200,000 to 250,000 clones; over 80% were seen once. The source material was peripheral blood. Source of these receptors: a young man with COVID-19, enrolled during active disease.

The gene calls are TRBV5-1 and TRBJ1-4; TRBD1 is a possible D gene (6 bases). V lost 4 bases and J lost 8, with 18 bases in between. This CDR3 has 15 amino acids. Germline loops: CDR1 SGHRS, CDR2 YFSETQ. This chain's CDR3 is CASSANREVGEKLFF. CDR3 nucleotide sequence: TGCGCCAGCAGCGCCAACAGGGAAGTGGGCGAAAAACTGTTTTTT.

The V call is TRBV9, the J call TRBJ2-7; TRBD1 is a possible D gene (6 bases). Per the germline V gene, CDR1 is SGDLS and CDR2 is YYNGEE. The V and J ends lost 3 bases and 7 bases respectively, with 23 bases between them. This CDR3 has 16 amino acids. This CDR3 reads CASSGGTGTMPREQYF. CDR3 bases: TGTGCCAGCAGCGGCGGAACCGGGACAATGCCTAGGGAGCAGTACTTC.

CDR3 sequence (DNA): TGTGCCAGCAGACGAAGCGGGGGGAGTGCAGATACGCAGTATTTT. It codes for CASRRSGGSADTQYF. The V and J genes are TRBV14 and TRBJ2-3; 9 positions agree with TRBD2. The V and J ends lost 6 bases and 4 bases, in that order; junction bases with no gene match: 8. Germline assignment: CDR1 SGHDN and CDR2 FVKESK. The CDR3 is made up of 15 amino acids.

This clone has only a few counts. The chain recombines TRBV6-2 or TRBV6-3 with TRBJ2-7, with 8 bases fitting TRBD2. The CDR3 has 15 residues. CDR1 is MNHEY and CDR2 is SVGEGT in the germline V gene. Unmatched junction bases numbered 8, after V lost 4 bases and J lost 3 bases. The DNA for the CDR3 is TGTGCCAGCAGTTTGGGGCCCCGGGGGGGCTACGAGCAGTACTTC. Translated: CASSLGPRGGYEQYF.

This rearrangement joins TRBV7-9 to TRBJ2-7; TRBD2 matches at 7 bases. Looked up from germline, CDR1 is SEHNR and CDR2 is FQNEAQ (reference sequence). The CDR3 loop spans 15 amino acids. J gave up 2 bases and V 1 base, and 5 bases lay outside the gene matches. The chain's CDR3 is CASSLEGRGAYEQYF. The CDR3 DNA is TGTGCCAGCAGCTTAGAAGGCCGGGGGGCCTACGAGCAGTACTTC. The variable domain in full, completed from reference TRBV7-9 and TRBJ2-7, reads DTGVSQNPRHKITKRGQNVTFRCDPISEHNRLYWYRQTLGQGPEFLTYFQNEAQLEKSRLLSDRFSAERPKGSFSTLEIQRTEQGDSAMYLCASSLEGRGAYEQYFGPGTRLTVT.

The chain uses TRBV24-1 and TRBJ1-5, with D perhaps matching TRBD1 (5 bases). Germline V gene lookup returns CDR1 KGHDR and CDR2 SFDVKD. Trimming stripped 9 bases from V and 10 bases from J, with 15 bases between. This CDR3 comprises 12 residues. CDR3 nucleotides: TGTGCCACCGAAACCAGGGCGTGCCCCCAGCATTTT. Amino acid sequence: CATETRACPQHF.

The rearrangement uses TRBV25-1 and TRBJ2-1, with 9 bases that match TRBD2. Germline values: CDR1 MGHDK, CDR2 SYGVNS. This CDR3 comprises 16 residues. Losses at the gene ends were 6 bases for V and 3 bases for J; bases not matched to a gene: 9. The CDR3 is CASSEISGGDYNEQFF. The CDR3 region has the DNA TGTGCCAGCAGCGAAATTAGCGGGGGCGACTACAATGAGCAGTTCTTC.

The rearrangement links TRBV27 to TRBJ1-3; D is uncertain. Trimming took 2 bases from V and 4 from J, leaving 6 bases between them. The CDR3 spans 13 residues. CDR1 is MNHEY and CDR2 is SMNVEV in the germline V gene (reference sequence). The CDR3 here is CASSLLPGNTIYF. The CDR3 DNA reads TGTGCCAGCAGTTTACTTCCGGGAAACACCATATATTTT.